This TCR beta chain was sequenced in a study of blood T cell repertoires in COVID-19. In the authors' methods: Amplified reference gene primers provided the basis for estimating nucleated cell counts. Profiled with immunoSEQ multiplex PCR; TCRdb holds only in-frame clones, not every one. The DNA was the basis for D and trimming; V, J and clone size are from that table. The table has 250,000 to 300,000 clones, over 80% seen once; the top ten hold 10%. V was pared by 5 bases and J by 0 bases, with 10 bases between. Germline lookup yields CDR1 SGHTA and CDR2 FQGNSA. The CDR3 totals 15 residues. This clonotype was obtained from an older woman with COVID-19, enrolled during active disease. This chain links TRBV7-2 with TRBJ1-4; D gene ambiguous. The source material was peripheral blood. The CDR3 nucleotides read TGTGCCAGCAGCCCTTCGAGCGCAACTAATGAAAAACTGTTTTTT. Residues: CASSPSSATNEKLFF.